This entry features one T cell receptor beta chain sequence. Its specificity is not known. The data originate from a study of T cell responses to AZD1222 COVID-19 vaccine. Study observations and caveats: Close to half of all spike-specific TCRs reportedly target regions of the variants that are unmutated. Dominant at 160-218 and 743-854, vaccine-associated CD4 TCRs also spanned spike. Possibly, clonal diversity was underestimated; donors were largely white British and included more females. Spike-specific TCR repertoires showed rising breadth and depth after two AZD1222 doses.

The CDR3 is 13 residues long. Trimming took off 10 bases at V and 0 bases at J, with 12 bases between the two ends. Per germline, CDR1 MDHEN and CDR2 SYDVKM. Measured with immunoSEQ multiplex PCR; TCRdb has only the in-frame clones, and not every one. The profile shows some 180,000 clones, about nine tenths of them singletons. V usage is TRBV28 and J usage is TRBJ1-1; D unresolved. The receptor was derived from an adult who received the AZD1222 COVID-19 vaccine. Sample: peripheral blood, taken 28 days after the second AZD1222 dose. CDR3 in amino acids: CATHDTLNTEAFF. CDR3 bases: TGTGCCACGCATGACACTTTGAACACTGAAGCTTTCTTT.